The present TCR beta chain was sequenced within a study of T-cell reconstitution after alpha-beta-depleted transplantation in children. The CDR3 totals 15 residues. V lost 7 bases to trimming and J lost 4 bases, with 19 bases between them. The germline V gene encodes CDR1 MNHEY and CDR2 SVGAGI. Unique molecular identifiers were used to barcode this TCRbeta library. From the PCR reads, TCRdb called clonotypes with MiXCR, one entry per CDR3 protein. The table records 450,000 to 600,000 distinct CDR3 sequences, roughly a tenth of them present only once. The chain uses TRBV6-5 and TRBJ1-1; the D is unclear. Source: PBMCs, taken before TCRalphabeta/CD19-depleted stem cell transplant. The source is a child under 10 years old with inherited bone marrow failure, due to receive a stem cell transplant. The CDR3 is CASIRIGGFITEAFF. The CDR3 DNA reads as TGTGCCAGCATCAGAATCGGAGGGTTTATCACTGAAGCTTTCTTT.